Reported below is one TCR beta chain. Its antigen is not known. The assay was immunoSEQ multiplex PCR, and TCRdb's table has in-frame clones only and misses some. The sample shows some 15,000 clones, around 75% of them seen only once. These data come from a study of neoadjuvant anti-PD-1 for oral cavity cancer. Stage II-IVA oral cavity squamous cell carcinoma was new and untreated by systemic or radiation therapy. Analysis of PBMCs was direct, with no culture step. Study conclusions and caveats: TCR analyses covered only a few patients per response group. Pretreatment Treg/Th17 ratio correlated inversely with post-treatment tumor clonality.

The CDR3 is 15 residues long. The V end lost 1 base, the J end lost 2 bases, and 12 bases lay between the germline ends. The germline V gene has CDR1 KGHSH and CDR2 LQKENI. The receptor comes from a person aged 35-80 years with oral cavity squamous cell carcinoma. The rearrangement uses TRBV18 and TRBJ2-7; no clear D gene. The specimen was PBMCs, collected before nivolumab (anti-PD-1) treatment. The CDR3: CASSPLTQATYEQYF. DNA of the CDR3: TGTGCCAGCTCACCACTGACACAAGCCACCTACGAGCAGTACTTC.